This TCR beta chain stems from a study of OX40 agonist ivuxolimab in advanced cancers. Enrollment shut out patients with autoimmune disease history or systemic immunosuppression. Assay used: immunoSEQ multiplex PCR; TCRdb lists only in-frame clones, some missing. The sample lists about 40,000 clones; approximately 85% were seen once. Study-wide results and limits: Antigens targeted by the expanded peripheral T cells were not determined.

Germline CDR1 is SGHVS and CDR2 is FNYEAQ. The CDR3 totals 14 residues. V lost 1 base and J lost 4, with 11 bases in between. On this clone itself: As yet, its antigen is unknown.

The sequence was collected from an adult with an advanced solid tumor such as melanoma, head and neck, liver or kidney cancer. V usage is TRBV7-6 and J usage is TRBJ2-7; D call uncertain. The source material was CD4+ or CD8+ T cells sorted from blood, sampled in a trial of the OX40 agonist ivuxolimab. CDR3 sequence (DNA): TGTGCCAGCAGCTTAGGAGCAGGACCATACGAGCAGTACTTC. The encoded protein is CASSLGAGPYEQYF.